This T cell receptor (beta chain) originates from a study of a mutant IDH1 vaccine in newly diagnosed glioma. CDR1 and CDR2 from the germline V gene are MNHNY and SVGAGI (reference sequence). Trimming removed 4 bases at V and 6 bases at J, with 15 bases between. The CDR3 loop spans 14 amino acids. Comment on this clone: Antigen: not known.

This table comes from immunoSEQ multiplex PCR, and its TCRdb copy is limited to in-frame clones, with some not included. The sample consists of 55,000 to 65,000 clones, 80% of them appearing once. Documented time point: week 11, during vaccination. One vaccine dose held 300 ug of mutant IDH1 20-mer peptide and came with topical imiquimod. The sequence was obtained from a man aged 50 to 60 with glioma. Sequences were derived from PBMCs, sampled from a glioma patient whose treatment included an IDH1 peptide vaccine. V is TRBV6-6 and J is TRBJ1-1; no clear D gene. CDR3: CASSWTTGGPEAFF. The CDR3 nucleotides are TGTGCCAGCAGTTGGACGACCGGTGGGCCTGAAGCTTTCTTT.